These 30 T cell receptor beta chains were all obtained from the same sample, sequenced in a study of blood T cell repertoires in COVID-19. Sequencing was performed with immunoSEQ multiplex PCR; in TCRdb, only in-frame clones are kept and a portion is missing. This sample yields fewer than 500,000 clones, of which roughly four fifths are seen a single time; roughly 1.2% belongs to the top ten. Source material: peripheral blood. These receptors all come from a human donor with acute or convalescent COVID-19. The donor label of this sample is uncertain.

The CDR3 sequence: CASSFQPQGEPQHF. The CDR3 nucleotides are TGTGCCAGCAGCTTTCAACCGCAGGGGGAGCCCCAGCATTTT. The genes are TRBV7-2 and TRBJ1-5; the match to TRBD1 covers 7 bases. J lost 8 bases, V lost 3 bases, and 7 bases had no gene match. The CDR3 length is 14 residues. Germline V gene lookup returns CDR1 SGHTA and CDR2 FQGNSA.

V is TRBV5-5 and J is TRBJ1-2, with D perhaps matching TRBD1 (6 bases). The V end was cut by 1 base, the J end by 4 bases, with 17 bases between. The CDR3 is 16 residues long. The germline gives CDR1 SGHKS, CDR2 YYEKEE (reference sequence). The CDR3 reads CASSLIPDRQSYGYTF. The CDR3 DNA sequence: TGTGCCAGCAGCTTGATCCCAGACAGGCAGAGCTATGGCTACACCTTC.

V is TRBV6-5 and J is TRBJ1-1; D is undetermined. Germline V gives CDR1 MNHEY, CDR2 SVGAGI. There are 14 residues in the CDR3. Trimming took 6 bases from V and 1 from J, leaving 12 bases between them. The CDR3 region has the DNA TGTGCCAGCAGGCGGACTGACTCGAACACTGAAGCTTTCTTT. It codes for CASRRTDSNTEAFF.

This sequence joins TRBV12-5 and TRBJ2-3; maybe TRBD2 (6 bases). This CDR3 region has 15 residues. V lost 6 bases, J lost 3 bases, and 16 bases lay in between. The germline gives CDR1 LGHNT, CDR2 FRNRAP. Here the CDR3 DNA reads TGTGCTAGTGGCCTGCAGGGAGGTGGGACAGATACGCAGTATTTT. Encoded protein: CASGLQGGGTDTQYF.

This clone was found once. The chain links TRBV29-1 to TRBJ1-2; D gene ambiguous. V was trimmed by 3 bases and J by 5 bases, leaving 10 bases between them. The CDR3 extends over 12 amino acids. Germline loops: CDR1 SQVTM, CDR2 ANQGSEA. DNA for the CDR3: TGCAGCGTTGATAACAGTCTGTATGGCTACACCTTC. It is translated as CSVDNSLYGYTF.

This chain connects TRBV7-8 to TRBJ1-3, with 10 nucleotides matching TRBD1. Trimming removed 1 base from V and 0 bases from J; junction bases left unmatched: 6. The germline V gene has CDR1 SGHVS and CDR2 FQNEAQ. The CDR3 covers 18 residues. The CDR3: CASSLVGTGALSGNTIYF. The CDR3 DNA follows: TGTGCCAGCAGCTTAGTAGGGACAGGGGCACTCTCTGGAAACACCATATATTTT.

The chain carries TRBV28 and TRBJ1-2; perhaps TRBD1 as D (5 bases). V was cut by 4 bases and J by 1 base, with 22 bases left in between. CDR3 length: 18 amino acids. Looked up from germline, CDR1 is MDHEN and CDR2 is SYDVKM. Here the CDR3 DNA reads TGTGCCAGCAGTTCTACGAAAACGGGGACTTTATTTAACTATGGCTACACCTTC. Translation gives CASSSTKTGTLFNYGYTF.

V usage is TRBV19 and J usage is TRBJ1-5; 10 bases are a match to TRBD1. Germline lookup yields CDR1 LNHDA and CDR2 SQIVND (reference sequence). Germline trimming cut 1 base from V and 7 bases from J; bases unmatched to any gene: 7. CDR3 length: 16 residues. The DNA for the CDR3 is TGTGCCAGTAGTATAGCGTGGGACAGGGGAATCCAGCCCCAGCATTTT. Translating it yields CASSIAWDRGIQPQHF.

This chain links TRBV3-1 (or the pseudogene TRBV3-2) with TRBJ2-1, with 7 bases matching TRBD2. With 1 base clipped from V and 16 bases from J, the junction kept 7 bases outside the gene matches. Germline CDR1 and CDR2: LGHDT and YNNKEL (reference sequence). This CDR3 comprises 12 residues. In DNA, the CDR3 is TGTGCCAGCAGCCAAGGACCAGCGGGGTTTTTCTTC. It yields the protein CASSQGPAGFFF.

This sequence joins TRBV18 and TRBJ2-6, with D possibly being TRBD1 (7 bases). Deletions cut 2 bases from V and 0 bases from J, with 20 bases between. This CDR3 contains 20 residues. CDR1 and CDR2 (germline): KGHSH, LQKENI. Written as DNA, the CDR3 is TGTGCCAGCTCACCATTGGGGGGCGGGACAGTCGACTCTGGGGCCAACGTCCTGACTTTC. Encoded protein: CASSPLGGGTVDSGANVLTF.

The chain recombines TRBV5-1 with TRBJ2-5; maybe TRBD2 (6 bases). V was trimmed by 5 bases and J by 5 bases, leaving 22 bases between them. The CDR3 has 16 residues. Germline values: CDR1 SGHRS, CDR2 YFSETQ. This CDR3 reads CASRPVGGKDGETQYF. CDR3 DNA: TGCGCCAGCAGGCCCGTTGGGGGGAAGGATGGGGAGACCCAGTACTTC.

The J gene is TRBJ1-1, the V gene TRBV11-3, with TRBD1 identical over 10 bases. Germline CDR1 reads SGHNT; CDR2 reads YENEEA. The CDR3 has 13 amino acids. V lost 4 bases and J lost 4; bases outside the gene matches: 0. Written as DNA, the CDR3 is TGTGCCAGCAGCTGGGACAGGGGCACTGAAGCTTTCTTT. Amino acid sequence: CASSWDRGTEAFF.

The chain combines TRBV7-9 with TRBJ1-1; no clear D. The CDR3 loop spans 14 amino acids. Trimming took off 1 base at V and 5 bases at J, with 11 bases between the two ends. Germline-derived CDR1 and CDR2 are SEHNR and FQNEAQ (reference sequence). CDR3 coding DNA: TGTGCCAGCAGCTTAGTCCAAAGAGGGACTGAAGCTTTCTTT. Its protein product is CASSLVQRGTEAFF. The variable domain in full, completed from reference TRBV7-9 and TRBJ1-1, reads DTGVSQNPRHKITKRGQNVTFRCDPISEHNRLYWYRQTLGQGPEFLTYFQNEAQLEKSRLLSDRFSAERPKGSFSTLEIQRTEQGDSAMYLCASSLVQRGTEAFFGQGTRLTVV.

The chain links TRBV5-1 to TRBJ1-2, with 7 nucleotides matching TRBD1. V lost 4 bases and J lost 3; bases outside the gene matches: 6. The length of the CDR3 is 14 residues. From germline, CDR1 is SGHRS and CDR2 YFSETQ. CDR3 in DNA: TGCGCCAGCAGCCCGCAGGGGGTTGACTATGGCTACACCTTC. This translates into CASSPQGVDYGYTF.

The chain combines TRBV30 with TRBJ2-1; 12 bases agree with TRBD2. The CDR3 contains 13 residues. Trimming removed 7 bases from V and 8 bases from J; junction bases left unmatched: 6. Germline V gives CDR1 GTSNPN, CDR2 SVGIG (reference sequence). The CDR3 sequence: CASATSGSYEQFF. The CDR3 region has the DNA TGTGCCTCGGCGACTAGCGGGAGCTATGAGCAGTTCTTC.

The gene calls are TRBV5-5 and TRBJ1-2; TRBD1 matches 9 bases. V shed 4 bases and J 3 bases; nucleotides not matched to a gene: 7. Per germline, CDR1 SGHKS and CDR2 YYEKEE (reference sequence). CDR3 length: 15 residues. CDR3 in DNA: TGTGCCAGCAGCGCGACAGGGGGATCATACTATGGCTACACCTTC. Translated: CASSATGGSYYGYTF.

This clone was counted a single time. This sample also contains other DNA sequences that code for the same CDR3. The chain is built from TRBV6-5 and TRBJ1-2; TRBD1 agrees at 8 bases. Per the germline V gene, CDR1 is MNHEY and CDR2 is SVGAGI. The J segment lost 3 bases and the V segment lost 5 bases, leaving 2 bases of the junction unmatched. The CDR3 runs 13 residues. The chain's CDR3 is CASSLQGDYGYTF. The CDR3 DNA follows: TGTGCCAGCAGTCTACAGGGGGACTATGGCTACACCTTC.

This clone came up once. The chain couples TRBV4-2 to TRBJ1-5; D gene uncertain. CDR3 length: 19 amino acids. V was pared by 1 base and J by 2 bases, with 21 bases between. In germline, CDR1 is LGHNA, CDR2 YNFKEQ. The CDR3 region is CASSQVGSTGGSGNQPQHF. The CDR3 DNA is TGTGCCAGCAGCCAAGTTGGTTCTACGGGTGGCAGCGGCAATCAGCCCCAGCATTTT.

V usage is TRBV28 and J usage is TRBJ1-4; no definite D call. The CDR3 spans 14 residues. Germline V gene sequence: CDR1 MDHEN, CDR2 SYDVKM. V dropped 11 bases and J dropped 0 bases, with 13 bases sitting between them. The CDR3 reads CAAAADATNEKLFF. CDR3 DNA: TGTGCCGCAGCAGCGGACGCAACTAATGAAAAACTGTTTTTT. Based on the CDR3 plus reference TRBV28 and TRBJ1-4, the full variable domain is DVKVTQSSRYLVKRTGEKVFLECVQDMDHENMFWYRQDPGLGLRLIYFSYDVKMKEKGDIPEGYSVSREKKERFSLILESASTNQTSMYLCAAAADATNEKLFFGSGTQLSVL.

The J gene is TRBJ2-3, the V gene TRBV24-1; D is perhaps TRBD1 (6 bases). The germline V gene encodes CDR1 KGHDR and CDR2 SFDVKD. The V gene lost 4 bases and the J gene lost 2 bases, with 9 bases spanning the gap. The CDR3 consists of 14 residues. The CDR3 spells CATSEQGSTDTQYF. The CDR3 region has the DNA TGTGCCACCAGTGAACAGGGATCCACAGATACGCAGTATTTT.

V and J are TRBV28 and TRBJ2-7; 8 bases match TRBD1. The J segment lost 5 bases and the V segment lost 3 bases, leaving 3 bases of the junction unmatched. The CDR3 length is 13 residues. Germline CDR1 MDHEN, CDR2 SYDVKM. This chain's CDR3 is CASSLDRVDEQYF. DNA of the CDR3: TGTGCCAGCAGTTTGGACAGGGTGGACGAGCAGTACTTC.

This rearrangement joins TRBV7-9 to TRBJ1-5; no clear D gene. This CDR3 contains 15 residues. The V end lost 1 base, the J end lost 4 bases, and 11 bases lay between the germline ends. Germline-derived CDR1 and CDR2 are SEHNR and FQNEAQ (reference sequence). CDR3 sequence: CASSLGAAGNQPQHF. Here the CDR3 DNA reads TGTGCCAGCAGCTTAGGGGCGGCGGGGAATCAGCCCCAGCATTTT.

The chain couples TRBV6-5 to TRBJ2-7; 7 positions agree with TRBD1. Germline trimming cut 2 bases from V and 1 base from J; bases unmatched to any gene: 5. Germline CDR1 reads MNHEY; CDR2 reads SVGAGI. The CDR3 is 15 amino acids. The CDR3 nucleotides read TGTGCCAGCAGTTACCAGCCGGGACAGTCCTACGAGCAGTACTTC. As protein: CASSYQPGQSYEQYF.

The V and J genes are TRBV5-1 and TRBJ2-6, with 7 bases fitting TRBD1. The germline CDR1 and CDR2 sequences are SGHRS and YFSETQ. The length of the CDR3 is 15 residues. The ends lost 4 bases at V and 1 base at J; junction bases unmatched: 2. The CDR3 DNA reads TGCGCCAGCAGCAAGACAGGGTCTGGGGCCAACGTCCTGACTTTC. It specifies CASSKTGSGANVLTF.

V usage is TRBV18 and J usage is TRBJ1-1; TRBD1 is a possible D gene (5 bases). The V end was cut by 4 bases, the J end by 4 bases, with 16 bases between. The germline gives CDR1 KGHSH, CDR2 LQKENI. The CDR3 length is 15 residues. CDR3 protein: CASSQTGEGGTEAFF. The CDR3 DNA reads as TGTGCCAGCTCACAAACGGGGGAGGGCGGCACTGAAGCTTTCTTT.

V gene TRBV5-5 combines with J gene TRBJ2-1, with 11 bases that match TRBD2. Germline V lookup: CDR1 SGHKS, CDR2 YYEKEE (reference sequence). There are 17 residues in the CDR3. With 0 bases clipped from V and 6 bases from J, the junction kept 8 bases outside the gene matches. CDR3 nucleotides: TGTGCCAGCAGCTTGGGGCCCTCTAGCGGGAGGTTCAATGAGCAGTTCTTC. The encoded protein is CASSLGPSSGRFNEQFF.

The chain uses TRBV10-3 and TRBJ1-1, with 8 bases matching TRBD1. The CDR3 totals 17 residues. CDR1 and CDR2 (germline): ENHRY, SYGVKD. V shed 6 bases and J 4 bases; nucleotides not matched to a gene: 16. The CDR3 DNA reads as TGTGCCATCAGCGATTGGGGGACAGGTCTTGGGGGCACTGAAGCTTTCTTT. Its translation: CAISDWGTGLGGTEAFF.

The genes are TRBV10-1 and TRBJ1-6; TRBD1 agrees at 7 bases. Trimming at V came to 6 bases and at J to 3 bases, leaving 2 bases not matched to a gene. Looked up from germline, CDR1 is WNHNN and CDR2 is SYGVQD (reference sequence). The CDR3 is 14 amino acids. CDR3 DNA sequence: TGCGCCAGCAGGGACAGGAACTATAATTCACCCCTCCACTTT. Amino acids: CASRDRNYNSPLHF.

This chain joins TRBV7-9 and TRBJ2-5; D unresolved. Trimming took 3 bases from V and 2 from J, leaving 13 bases between them. This CDR3 region has 15 residues. Per the germline V gene, CDR1 is SEHNR and CDR2 is FQNEAQ (reference sequence). The CDR3 sequence is CASSFALGEQETQYF. The DNA for the CDR3 is TGTGCCAGCAGCTTCGCTCTTGGAGAACAAGAGACCCAGTACTTC.

The chain employs TRBV30 and TRBJ1-6; 9 nucleotides align to TRBD1. There are 16 residues in the CDR3. The junction had 8 bases not matched to a gene; V was cut back by 6 bases and J by 2 bases. From germline, CDR1 is GTSNPN and CDR2 SVGIG (reference sequence). CDR3: CACKDRGRTYNSPLHF. The CDR3 coding sequence is TGTGCCTGCAAGGACAGGGGACGAACCTATAATTCACCCCTCCACTTT.